The clone carrying this T cell receptor (beta chain) is deemed medium-sized. Its antigen is currently unknown. V gave up 5 bases and J gave up 6 bases, with 21 bases separating them. The CDR3 extends over 16 amino acids. Germline CDR1 and CDR2: SGHTA and FQGNSA. From the reads, TCRdb called clonotypes with MiXCR, one entry per CDR3 protein. Among roughly 100,000 distinct CDR3 sequences, more than 15% were seen once, and the ten largest hold 8% to 9.5%. The sample belongs to a study of T cell repertoires in cytomegalovirus infection. About the research overall: Indications of both CMV infection and matching HLA type were provided by public TCR beta signatures. Study-level points and caveats: HLA-C-restricted CMV clonotypes gave the most frequent clonotype in two of eight donors. Frequencies of public TCR beta families were cumulated, and this identified carriers of CMV plus the relevant HLA.

Sample: PBMCs. The rearrangement uses TRBV7-2 and TRBJ2-3; D perhaps matches TRBD2 (7 bases). The receptor's source is a human donor in good health (CMV status not recorded). Some clones in this sample may be carry-over from other donors' samples. The CDR3 sequence is CASSVGGAGPGDTQYF. In nucleotides, the CDR3 is TGTGCCAGCAGCGTGGGGGGGGCGGGACCAGGGGATACGCAGTATTTT.